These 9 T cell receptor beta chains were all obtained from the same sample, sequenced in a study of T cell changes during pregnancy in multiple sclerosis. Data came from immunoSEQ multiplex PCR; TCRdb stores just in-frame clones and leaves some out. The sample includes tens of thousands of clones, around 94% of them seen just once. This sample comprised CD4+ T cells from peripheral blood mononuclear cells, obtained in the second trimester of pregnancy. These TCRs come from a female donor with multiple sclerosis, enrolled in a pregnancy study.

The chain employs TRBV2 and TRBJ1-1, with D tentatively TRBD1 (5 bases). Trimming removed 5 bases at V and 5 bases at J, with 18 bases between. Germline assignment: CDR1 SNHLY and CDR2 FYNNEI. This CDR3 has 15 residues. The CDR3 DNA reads TGTGCCAGCAGTCCAGGAAGGGGCCCGAGAACTGAAGCTTTCTTT. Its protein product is CASSPGRGPRTEAFF.

This CDR3 is CASSLWTSKRVGYTF. As DNA, the CDR3 is TGTGCCAGCAGCTTGTGGACATCCAAAAGGGTTGGCTACACCTTC. The rearrangement joins TRBV7-9 to TRBJ1-2, with D possibly being TRBD1 (5 bases). This CDR3 region has 15 residues. The ends were cut back, 3 bases at V and 7 bases at J, with 18 bases in the middle. Germline lookup yields CDR1 SEHNR and CDR2 FQNEAQ (reference sequence).

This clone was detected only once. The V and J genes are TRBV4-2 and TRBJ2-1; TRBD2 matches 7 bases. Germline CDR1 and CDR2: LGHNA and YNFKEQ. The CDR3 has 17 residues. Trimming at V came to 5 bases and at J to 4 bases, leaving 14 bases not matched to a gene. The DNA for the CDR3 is TGTGCCAGCAGCGAGTTAGCGGGCGTCATGGGATACAATGAGCAGTTCTTC. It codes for CASSELAGVMGYNEQFF.

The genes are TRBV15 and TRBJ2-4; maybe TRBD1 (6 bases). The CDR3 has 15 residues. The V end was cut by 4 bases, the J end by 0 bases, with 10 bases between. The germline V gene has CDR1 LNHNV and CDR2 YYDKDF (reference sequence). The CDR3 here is CATSMTGLAKNIQYF. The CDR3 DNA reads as TGTGCCACCAGCATGACAGGACTAGCCAAAAACATTCAGTACTTC.

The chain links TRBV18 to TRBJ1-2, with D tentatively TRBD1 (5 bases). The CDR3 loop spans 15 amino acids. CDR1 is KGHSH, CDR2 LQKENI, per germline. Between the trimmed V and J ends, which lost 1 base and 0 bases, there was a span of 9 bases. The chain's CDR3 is CASSPLGGANYGYTF. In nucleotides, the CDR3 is TGTGCCAGCTCACCACTGGGGGGAGCTAACTATGGCTACACCTTC.

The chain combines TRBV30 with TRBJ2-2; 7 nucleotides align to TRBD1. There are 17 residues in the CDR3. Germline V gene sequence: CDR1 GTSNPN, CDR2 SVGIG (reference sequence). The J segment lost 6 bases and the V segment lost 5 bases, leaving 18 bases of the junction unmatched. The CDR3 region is CAWVEWWQGDKSGELFF. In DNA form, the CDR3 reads TGTGCCTGGGTTGAGTGGTGGCAGGGGGATAAATCCGGGGAGCTGTTTTTT.

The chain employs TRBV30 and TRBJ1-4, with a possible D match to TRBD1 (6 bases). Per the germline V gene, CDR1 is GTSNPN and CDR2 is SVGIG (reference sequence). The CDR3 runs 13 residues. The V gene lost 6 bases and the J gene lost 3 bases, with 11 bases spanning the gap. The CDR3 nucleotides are TGTGCCTGTACCAGGGGTTCTAATGAAAAACTGTTTTTT. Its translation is CACTRGSNEKLFF.

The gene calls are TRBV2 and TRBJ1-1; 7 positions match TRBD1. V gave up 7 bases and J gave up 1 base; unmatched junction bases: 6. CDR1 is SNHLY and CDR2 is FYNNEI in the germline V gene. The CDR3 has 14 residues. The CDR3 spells CASTQGGPNTEAFF. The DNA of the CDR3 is TGTGCCAGCACCCAGGGGGGCCCGAACACTGAAGCTTTCTTT.

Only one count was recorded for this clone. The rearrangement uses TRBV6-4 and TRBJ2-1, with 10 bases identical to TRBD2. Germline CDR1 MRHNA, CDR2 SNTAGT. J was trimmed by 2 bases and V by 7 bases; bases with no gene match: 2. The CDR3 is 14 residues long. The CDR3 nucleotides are TGTGCCAGCAACAGCGGGGGGGCCTACAATGAGCAGTTCTTC. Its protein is CASNSGGAYNEQFF.